One and the same sample provided the 14 T cell receptor beta chains below, sequenced in a study of a mutant IDH1 vaccine in newly diagnosed glioma (dated by TCRdb to 2020 to 2022). The library was built by means of the immunoSEQ multiplex PCR assay. The table was pulled from immuneACCESS by TCRdb, which kept in-frame rearrangements only. Such tables lose some clones; where checked, under half of the loss comes from unresolved V genes, and the rest has no known cause. The sample has 50,000 to 60,000 clones on record, more than 85% of them singletons. The ten largest clones capture under 2.5% of the sample. These receptors are not linked to any known antigen. The meaning of the sample's time point label: week 11, during vaccination. Each vaccine dose was 300 ug of a 20-mer mutant IDH1 peptide in Montanide, given subcutaneously with topical imiquimod. The sequences come from PBMCs, collected from a glioma patient whose treatment included an IDH1 peptide vaccine. The receptors stem from a man aged 45-65 years with glioma.

The chain has TRBV18 and TRBJ2-1; unclear D gene. Germline V gives CDR1 KGHSH, CDR2 LQKENI. The CDR3 is 14 amino acids. The V end lost 6 bases, the J end lost 4 bases, and 13 bases lay between the germline ends. The CDR3: CASSPNVQYNEQFF. The CDR3 DNA reads as TGTGCCAGCTCCCCCAACGTACAGTACAATGAGCAGTTCTTC. Filled out from reference TRBV18 and TRBJ2-1, the complete variable domain reads NAGVMQNPRHLVRRRGQEARLRCSPMKGHSHVYWYRQLPEEGLKFMVYLQKENIIDESGMPKERFSAEFPKEGPSILRIQQVVRGDSAAYFCASSPNVQYNEQFFGPGTRLTVL.

CDR3 bases: TGCGCCAGCAGCTTGGTCGGCGGATCCTACGAGCAGTACTTC. It is translated as CASSLVGGSYEQYF. The rearrangement joins TRBV5-1 to TRBJ2-7; D is uncertain. This CDR3 contains 14 residues. Germline-derived CDR1 and CDR2 are SGHRS and YFSETQ. Trimming removed 0 bases from V and 1 base from J, with 8 bases in between. The complete variable domain, with remaining parts taken from reference TRBV5-1 and TRBJ2-7, reads KAGVTQTPRYLIKTRGQQVTLSCSPISGHRSVSWYQQTPGQGLQFLFEYFSETQRNKGNFPGRFSGRQFSNSRSEMNVSTLELGDSALYLCASSLVGGSYEQYFGPGTRLTVT.

This chain uses TRBV25-1 with TRBJ1-2; no clear D gene. From germline, CDR1 is MGHDK and CDR2 SYGVNS. The CDR3 contains 15 residues. V was pared by 1 base and J by 1 base, with 10 bases between. CDR3 loop: CASSESGSVNYGYTF. For the CDR3, the DNA is TGTGCCAGCAGTGAATCAGGCAGTGTTAACTATGGCTACACCTTC.

The rearrangement joins TRBV4-3 to TRBJ2-1, with 7 bases identical to TRBD2. Germline V gene lookup returns CDR1 LGHNA and CDR2 YSLEER. With 0 bases clipped from V and 2 bases from J, the junction kept 7 bases outside the gene matches. The CDR3 covers 17 residues. CDR3 sequence reads: CASSQDGGEGAYNEQFF. Here the CDR3 DNA reads TGCGCCAGCAGCCAAGATGGAGGGGAGGGTGCCTACAATGAGCAGTTCTTC.

The chain joins TRBV2 to TRBJ1-3, with D maybe TRBD1 (5 bases). Germline loops: CDR1 SNHLY, CDR2 FYNNEI. Trimming shortened V by 6 bases and J by 0 bases, and 9 bases separated the two germline ends. CDR3 length: 14 residues. CDR3 protein: CASRDTGSGNTIYF. The CDR3 nucleotides read TGTGCCAGCAGAGACACAGGCTCTGGAAACACCATATATTTT.

The rearrangement joins TRBV11-1 to TRBJ1-2, with D unclear. V was trimmed by 4 bases and J by 8 bases, leaving 11 bases between them. Germline V lookup: CDR1 SGHAT, CDR2 FQDESV (reference sequence). The CDR3 extends over 12 amino acids. CDR3 residues: CASSSGAGGYTF. CDR3 coding DNA: TGTGCCAGCAGCTCAGGAGCGGGCGGCTACACCTTC.

This chain connects TRBV4-1 to TRBJ1-2; D is unresolved. The V gene's germline CDR1 is MGHRA and CDR2 YSYEKL. The CDR3 is 14 amino acids. Trimming removed 1 base at V and 4 bases at J, with 10 bases between. CDR3 nucleotides: TGCGCCAGCAGCCAAGTTAGCAATCTCTATGGCTACACCTTC. Translating it yields CASSQVSNLYGYTF.

The chain couples TRBV10-1 to TRBJ2-3; possibly TRBD1 for D (6 bases). V was pared by 2 bases and J by 5 bases, with 14 bases between. The length of the CDR3 is 15 residues. Germline V lookup: CDR1 WNHNN, CDR2 SYGVQD (reference sequence). DNA for the CDR3: TGCGCCAGCAGTGAGAGGGCAGGGGTGGAAGATACGCAGTATTTT. Translated: CASSERAGVEDTQYF.

The chain combines TRBV12-5 with TRBJ2-1, with 9 bases matching TRBD2. Losses at the gene ends were 2 bases for V and 3 bases for J; bases not matched to a gene: 2. CDR3 length: 15 residues. Germline V gene data show CDR1 as LGHNT and CDR2 as FRNRAP. In DNA, the CDR3 is TGTGCTAGTGGTTTGTATAGCGGGGGCTACAATGAGCAGTTCTTC. The encoded protein is CASGLYSGGYNEQFF.

The V call is TRBV9, the J call TRBJ2-5; the match to TRBD2 covers 12 bases. CDR1 is SGDLS, CDR2 YYNGEE, per germline. CDR3 length: 16 amino acids. The V and J ends lost 4 bases and 5 bases, in that order; junction bases with no gene match: 9. The CDR3 loop is CASSLRTSGIGETQYF. CDR3 bases: TGTGCCAGCAGCTTGCGGACTAGCGGGATTGGGGAGACCCAGTACTTC.

The chain employs TRBV9 and TRBJ1-1, with a tentative D call TRBD1 (5 bases). V lost 3 bases, J lost 5 bases, and 20 bases lay in between. In germline, CDR1 is SGDLS, CDR2 YYNGEE. CDR3 size: 16 residues. CDR3 residues: CASSAHGDRPGTEAFF. The CDR3 nucleotides are TGTGCCAGCAGCGCCCATGGGGACCGGCCGGGAACTGAAGCTTTCTTT.

Remarks on this clone: One end of the junction is discordant with germline, which a read error may explain. This chain links TRBV29-1 with TRBJ1-4; 7 nucleotides line up with TRBD1. The CDR3 runs 13 residues. Germline values: CDR1 SQVTM, CDR2 ANQGSEA. The CDR3 nucleotides are TGCAGCGCTGAAACTTACAGGGGATCGGGACTGTTTTTT. The encoded protein is CSAETYRGSGLFF.

The rearrangement uses TRBV6-5 and TRBJ2-5; D not resolved. CDR1 is MNHEY, CDR2 SVGAGI, per germline. Trimming stripped 0 bases from V and 2 bases from J, with 7 bases between. The CDR3 spans 14 residues. CDR3 protein: CASSYSAAQETQYF. The CDR3 DNA reads as TGTGCCAGCAGTTACTCGGCTGCGCAAGAGACCCAGTACTTC.

The chain carries TRBV5-4 and TRBJ1-2; TRBD1 might be the D (6 bases). The CDR3 totals 15 residues. Germline V lookup: CDR1 SGHNT, CDR2 YYREEE (reference sequence). V was clipped by 4 bases and J by 7 bases, with 20 bases between them. As DNA, the CDR3 is TGTGCCAGCAGCCCCGTCGGCAGGGGTCTGTCTGGCTACACCTTC. Translated: CASSPVGRGLSGYTF.